This TCR beta chain was captured in a study of blood T cell repertoires in COVID-19. Study information: Acute and convalescent COVID-19 specimens originated in the United States, Italy and Spain. The analysed material was cDNA or gDNA that came from T cells, B-cell-depleted T cells, or PBMCs.

There are 15 residues in the CDR3. Germline lookup yields CDR1 SGHDN and CDR2 FVKESK. This clone was counted a few times. An end of the junction differs from the germline gene, which may be a read error. Original processing methods: Estimated nucleated cell counts came from reference gene primer amplification. Data came from immunoSEQ multiplex PCR; TCRdb stores just in-frame clones and leaves some out. V and J calls and clone size come straight from that table; D and trimming were deduced from the DNA. The sample lists a few hundred thousand clones, roughly four fifths occurring once. The sequence came from a man aged 25 to 40 who had recovered from COVID-19. Sequencing used peripheral blood. This sequence joins TRBV14 and TRBJ2-1; no clear D gene. The CDR3 loop is CASSRTLSTYSEQFF. In DNA form, the CDR3 reads TGTGCCAGCAGCCGAACTCTGTCCACCTACAGTGAGCAGTTCTTC.